Listed here are 18 T cell receptor beta chains from one sample, sequenced in a study of OX40 agonist ivuxolimab in advanced cancers. The protocol used for the library was the immunoSEQ multiplex PCR assay. The clones in this table, taken by TCRdb from immuneACCESS, are in-frame only. Not every clone is retained; where verified, under half of the shortfall comes from an unresolved V gene, and the cause of the rest is unknown. This sample holds about 130,000 clones; 85% to 95% were observed only once. The ten largest clones take up 0.81% of the sample. Sequenced here: CD4+ or CD8+ T cells sorted from blood, sampled in a trial of the OX40 agonist ivuxolimab. Source of these receptors: an adult with an advanced solid tumor such as melanoma, head and neck, liver or kidney cancer.

The rearrangement uses TRBV27 and TRBJ2-7; D remains ambiguous. Trimming left V 4 bases short and J 0 bases short, with 7 bases between. Germline lookup yields CDR1 MNHEY and CDR2 SMNVEV (reference sequence). CDR3 length equals 13 residues. The CDR3 loop reads CASSSKVSYEQYF. CDR3 nucleotides: TGTGCCAGCAGTTCCAAGGTCTCCTACGAGCAGTACTTC.

The V call is TRBV28, the J call TRBJ2-2; maybe TRBD1 (5 bases). The V end lost 6 bases, the J end lost 6 bases, and 20 bases lay between the germline ends. Per germline, CDR1 MDHEN and CDR2 SYDVKM. There are 16 residues in the CDR3. The CDR3 loop is CASRGTGRVIAGELFF. CDR3 nucleotide sequence: TGTGCCAGCAGGGGAACCGGCAGGGTTATCGCCGGGGAGCTGTTTTTT.

CDR3 residues: CASSGGIYGYTF. CDR3 nucleotide sequence: TGTGCCAGCAGTGGCGGAATCTATGGCTACACCTTC. The chain recombines TRBV6-6 with TRBJ1-2; D remains ambiguous. This CDR3 contains 12 residues. Germline V gene sequence: CDR1 MNHNY, CDR2 SVGAGI (reference sequence). V shed 5 bases and J shed 4 bases, with 8 bases lying between them.

The chain combines TRBV7-2 with TRBJ1-5, with D unresolved. The ends were cut back, 5 bases at V and 1 base at J, with 6 bases in the middle. The CDR3 loop spans 13 amino acids. Germline CDR1 is SGHTA and CDR2 is FQGNSA. The CDR3 reads CASSPLSNQPQHF. The CDR3 DNA sequence: TGTGCCAGCAGCCCACTCAGCAATCAGCCCCAGCATTTT.

J is TRBJ2-7 and V is TRBV28; D remains unclear. The CDR3 has 19 amino acids. The germline V gene has CDR1 MDHEN and CDR2 SYDVKM. The ends were cut back, 6 bases at V and 2 bases at J, with 29 bases in the middle. In nucleotides, the CDR3 is TGTGCCAGCAGCGTCCGGGTGTGGTTAGGGCCACCGTCGACCTACGAGCAGTACTTC. This translates into CASSVRVWLGPPSTYEQYF.

The V call is TRBV5-6, the J call TRBJ1-6; 7 positions match TRBD1. Germline V lookup: CDR1 SGHDT, CDR2 YYEEEE. Losses at the gene ends were 1 base for V and 4 bases for J; bases not matched to a gene: 8. The CDR3 sequence is 17 residues long. The CDR3 here is CASSLRPTGSYNSPLHF. The CDR3 DNA reads TGTGCCAGCAGCTTGCGCCCGACAGGGAGTTATAATTCACCCCTCCACTTT.

The J gene is TRBJ1-5, the V gene TRBV6-5; no definite D call. The V end was cut by 0 bases, the J end by 4 bases, with 7 bases between. The CDR3 spans 14 residues. The germline CDR1 and CDR2 sequences are MNHEY and SVGAGI. The CDR3 DNA sequence: TGTGCCAGCAGTTACTCGATGGGGAATCAGCCCCAGCATTTT. Translation: CASSYSMGNQPQHF.

This chain connects TRBV10-2 to TRBJ2-1; 7 bases are a match to TRBD2. The CDR3 has 14 residues. Germline CDR1 reads WSHSY; CDR2 reads SAAADI. V was clipped by 3 bases and J by 7 bases; unmatched bases: 6. DNA for the CDR3: TGCGCCAGCAGTGACGAGGGAGGGCCGAATGAGCAGTTCTTC. It codes for CASSDEGGPNEQFF.

The V call is TRBV19, the J call TRBJ2-3, with D possibly TRBD1 on 7 matching bases. Trimming took 10 bases from V and 6 from J, leaving 26 bases between them. Germline lookup yields CDR1 LNHDA and CDR2 SQIVND (reference sequence). The CDR3 is 16 residues long. This chain's CDR3 is CAITLLTGRIADTQYF. The DNA of the CDR3 is TGTGCCATTACCCTCCTGACAGGGAGGATAGCGGATACGCAGTATTTT.

This chain uses TRBV19 with TRBJ1-1; 8 bases map to TRBD1. Trimming removed 7 bases from V and 5 bases from J; junction bases left unmatched: 12. Germline CDR1 is LNHDA and CDR2 is SQIVND (reference sequence). This CDR3 is 15 amino acids long. CDR3 in DNA: TGTGCCAGTACCCCTTTGGACAGGGAATCGACTGAAGCTTTCTTT. Protein: CASTPLDRESTEAFF.

The chain employs TRBV27 and TRBJ1-1; the D gene is possibly TRBD1 (6 bases). Deletions cut 0 bases from V and 4 bases from J, with 12 bases between. CDR1 is MNHEY and CDR2 is SMNVEV in the germline V gene (reference sequence). The CDR3 is 15 residues long. For the CDR3, the DNA is TGTGCCAGCAGTTTATCCGGGGGGCGAGGCACTGAAGCTTTCTTT. It codes for CASSLSGGRGTEAFF.

The J gene is TRBJ2-7, the V gene TRBV6-6; tentatively, D is TRBD2 (7 bases). V was trimmed by 5 bases and J by 2 bases, leaving 16 bases between them. The CDR3 is 15 residues long. CDR1 and CDR2 (germline): MNHNY, SVGAGI (reference sequence). Here the CDR3 reads CASSRGGGAAYEQYF. As DNA, the CDR3 is TGTGCCAGCAGTCGGGGTGGGGGGGCGGCCTACGAGCAGTACTTC.

The chain has TRBV4-2 and TRBJ1-2; TRBD1 might be the D (5 bases). The V gene lost 1 base and the J gene lost 5 bases, with 17 bases spanning the gap. This CDR3 comprises 16 residues. Germline-derived CDR1 and CDR2 are LGHNA and YNFKEQ. The CDR3 sequence: CASSQVTLRVGYGYTF. In nucleotides, the CDR3 is TGTGCCAGCAGCCAAGTCACCCTCAGGGTGGGGTATGGCTACACCTTC.

This chain links TRBV6-5 with TRBJ1-1; the D is unclear. The CDR3 sequence is 14 residues long. The V end lost 1 base, the J end lost 5 bases, and 11 bases lay between the germline ends. Germline CDR1 reads MNHEY; CDR2 reads SVGAGI. The CDR3 DNA follows: TGTGCCAGCAGTTACTTCGGGGAGGAGACTGAAGCTTTCTTT. Translating gives CASSYFGEETEAFF.

This chain joins TRBV23-1 and TRBJ2-3; D unresolved. TRBV23-1 is an ORF; its function is uncertain. The V and J ends lost 8 bases and 1 base respectively, with 10 bases between them. The CDR3 runs to 13 residues. Here the CDR3 reads CASGVTGTDTQYF. In DNA, the CDR3 is TGCGCCAGCGGTGTTACTGGCACAGATACGCAGTATTTT.

This clone was seen once. This rearrangement joins TRBV19 to TRBJ1-4; no definite D call. V lost 7 bases, J lost 8 bases, and 20 bases lay in between. From germline, CDR1 is LNHDA and CDR2 SQIVND (reference sequence). This CDR3 has 15 residues. This CDR3 reads CASTLEGSRREKLFF. CDR3 nucleotides: TGTGCCAGTACCTTGGAAGGTTCTCGGCGGGAAAAACTGTTTTTT.

The chain combines TRBV28 with TRBJ1-2; 8 bases fit TRBD1. The V gene end was trimmed by 2 bases and the J gene end by 0 bases; junction bases not matched to a gene: 11. The V gene's germline CDR1 is MDHEN and CDR2 SYDVKM. CDR3 size: 18 residues. CDR3 in DNA: TGTGCCAGCAGTTTAGGTACAGGGGGAGGGTCCGCTAACTATGGCTACACCTTC. Protein product: CASSLGTGGGSANYGYTF.

The chain employs TRBV18 and TRBJ1-4; no clear D gene. The CDR3 runs 15 residues. Germline-derived CDR1 and CDR2 are KGHSH and LQKENI. With 4 bases removed from V and 3 bases from J, the gap between germline ends came to 12 bases. In DNA form, the CDR3 reads TGTGCCAGCTCACGCACCAAAACGGCTAATGAAAAACTGTTTTTT. It codes for CASSRTKTANEKLFF.